Listed below are T cell receptor beta chains from one sample, sequenced in a study of regulatory T cells in long-lasting Graves disease. MiXCR was run by TCRdb on the multiplex PCR reads, yielding one entry per CDR3 protein. The profile shows 700,000 or so distinct CDR3 sequences, 25% to 35% of them singletons. Sequencing used peripheral blood mononuclear cells (PBMCs), obtained when the disease was refractory, from a patient treated with antithyroid drugs. These receptors were collected from a female donor with Graves disease. CDR3s include the opening cysteine and the closing phenylalanine or tryptophan. Each record gives: V gene, J gene, clone size, D gene, CDR3 protein, CDR3 DNA. A D gene is named only where the DNA matches it firmly. Size values are once, few and many counts, or a class for expanded clones, and some rows have none.

>TRBV6-2/TRBV6-3|TRBJ2-7|-|TRBD1
CASSYRHRGSYEQYF
TGTGCCAGCAGTTACCGTCACAGGGGCTCCTACGAGCAGTACTTC
>TRBV29-1|TRBJ2-7|few|-
CSVESASVSSYEQYF
TGCAGCGTTGAAAGCGCTAGCGTAAGCTCCTACGAGCAGTACTTC
>TRBV7-9|TRBJ2-7|-|-
CASSPSRAGEQYF
TGTGCCAGCAGCCCCTCCCGGGCAGGCGAGCAGTACTTC
>TRBV9|TRBJ2-1|-|TRBD2
CASSGIPSGSSIEQFF
TGTGCCAGCAGCGGAATTCCTAGCGGGAGTTCCATTGAGCAGTTCTTC
>TRBV10-1|TRBJ2-5|many|TRBD1
CASSESTGRETQYF
TGCGCCAGCAGTGAGTCGACAGGGCGGGAGACCCAGTACTTC
>TRBV28|TRBJ1-2|many|TRBD1
CASRGQGAYGYTF
TGTGCCAGCAGAGGACAGGGTGCCTATGGCTACACCTTC
>TRBV28|TRBJ1-5|many|-
CASSLGRVRPQHF
TGTGCCAGCAGTTTAGGGAGGGTTCGACCCCAGCATTTT
>TRBV25-1|TRBJ1-1|few|-
CASSEGVEAFF
TGTGCCAGCAGTGAAGGGGTTGAAGCTTTCTTT
>TRBV6-1|TRBJ2-7|-|TRBD1
CASSPEGQGLYEQYF
TGTGCCAGCAGTCCCGAGGGACAGGGACTCTACGAGCAGTACTTC
>TRBV3-1|TRBJ1-1|-|-
CASSQVNLGNTEAFF
TGTGCCAGCAGCCAAGTTAATTTGGGGAACACTGAAGCTTTCTTT
>TRBV12-3/TRBV12-4|TRBJ1-2|many|-
CASSHNRMGGYTF
TGTGCCAGCAGCCACAACAGGATGGGTGGCTACACCTTC
>TRBV28|TRBJ1-1|many|-
CASSLFARLNTEAFF
TGTGCCAGCAGTTTATTCGCGCGCCTGAACACTGAAGCTTTCTTT
>TRBV28|TRBJ2-6|-|-
CASSSNAGANVLTF
TGTGCCAGCAGCTCAAATGCTGGGGCCAACGTCCTGACTTTC
>TRBV2|TRBJ2-1|-|TRBD2
CASQRGGAHNEQFF
TGTGCCAGCCAGCGGGGGGGTGCCCACAATGAGCAGTTCTTC
>TRBV12-3/TRBV12-4|TRBJ1-1|many|-
CASSVGRRWETEAFF
TGTGCCAGCAGTGTAGGCCGGCGATGGGAGACTGAAGCTTTCTTT
>TRBV12-3/TRBV12-4|TRBJ1-2|many|TRBD1
CASSPATGKYYGYTF
TGTGCCAGCAGTCCCGCGACAGGGAAGTACTATGGCTACACCTTC
>TRBV13|TRBJ2-7|-|TRBD1
CASSLGRTGQPSYEQYF
TGTGCCAGCAGCTTAGGCAGAACGGGACAGCCATCCTACGAGCAGTACTTC
>TRBV10-3|TRBJ1-2|-|-
CAISGWGANYGYTF
TGTGCCATCAGTGGTTGGGGGGCGAACTATGGCTACACCTTC
>TRBV3-1|TRBJ2-7|-|-
CASSPQTSEGVYEQYF
TGTGCCAGCAGCCCCCAAACTAGCGAGGGGGTCTACGAGCAGTACTTC
>TRBV28|TRBJ2-6|few|-
CASSLGTSSSGANVLTF
TGTGCCAGCAGTTTAGGGACATCAAGCTCTGGGGCCAACGTCCTGACTTTC
>TRBV5-1|TRBJ2-7|-|-
CASPLRTDSYEQYF
TGCGCCAGCCCACTCCGGACAGACTCCTACGAGCAGTACTTC
>TRBV10-2|TRBJ2-7|-|-
CASRADTSYEQYF
TGCGCCAGCAGAGCCGATACTAGCTACGAGCAGTACTTC
>TRBV30|TRBJ1-2|few|TRBD1
CAWTRGLYGYTF
TGTGCCTGGACGAGGGGGCTCTATGGCTACACCTTC
>TRBV10-2|TRBJ1-2|-|TRBD1
CASRGPGTDYGYTF
TGCGCCAGCAGGGGCCCGGGGACAGACTATGGCTACACCTTC
>TRBV6-1|TRBJ2-7|-|-
CVSSGTAYEQYF
TGTGTCAGCAGTGGCACAGCCTACGAGCAGTACTTC
>TRBV18|TRBJ2-7|-|-
CASSRKGLGSEQYF
TGTGCCAGCTCGAGAAAGGGACTCGGGAGCGAGCAGTACTTC
>TRBV29-1|TRBJ2-4|-|TRBD2
CSVEGTSGAWIGKNIQYF
TGCAGCGTTGAAGGTACTAGCGGGGCATGGATAGGCAAAAACATTCAGTACTTC
>TRBV29-1|TRBJ2-7|-|-
CSVIPRGSYEQYF
TGCAGCGTGATACCCCGGGGATCATACGAGCAGTACTTC
>TRBV12-3/TRBV12-4|TRBJ2-3|-|-
CASSFRTSTDTQYF
TGTGCCAGCAGTTTTCGGACTTCCACAGATACGCAGTATTTT
>TRBV3-1|TRBJ1-2|few|-
CASSQDSRTYGYTF
TGTGCCAGCAGCCAAGATAGTCGGACCTATGGCTACACCTTC
>TRBV20-1|TRBJ1-1|-|-
CSGQKNTEAFF
TGCAGTGGACAGAAGAACACTGAAGCTTTCTTT
>TRBV5-4|TRBJ2-5|-|-
CASSLYRLGETQYF
TGTGCCAGCAGCTTGTACAGGTTGGGAGAGACCCAGTACTTC
>TRBV5-1|TRBJ1-2|many|TRBD1
CASSTGGSPGYTF
TGCGCCAGCAGTACAGGGGGCTCTCCTGGCTACACCTTC
>TRBV6-1|TRBJ1-1|few|-
CASSFLRGDTEAFF
TGTGCCAGCTCATTTTTACGGGGTGACACTGAAGCTTTCTTT
>TRBV25-1|TRBJ1-4|-|-
CASSEGATSEKLFF
TGTGCCAGCAGTGAGGGTGCAACTAGTGAAAAACTGTTTTTT
>TRBV29-1|TRBJ2-2|-|-
CSVGTGAHTGELFF
TGCAGCGTGGGTACGGGGGCGCACACCGGGGAGCTGTTTTTT
>TRBV7-9|TRBJ2-5|few|TRBD2
CASNSGLAQETQYF
TGTGCCAGCAACTCAGGACTAGCGCAAGAGACCCAGTACTTC
>TRBV10-1|TRBJ1-2|-|-
CASSGSMDSDVHGYTF
TGCGCCAGCAGTGGGTCGATGGACAGCGACGTTCATGGCTACACCTTC
>TRBV28|TRBJ1-6|-|-
CASSLSEGLEYNSPLHF
TGTGCCAGCAGTTTAAGCGAGGGATTGGAATATAATTCACCCCTCCACTTT
>TRBV9|TRBJ1-1|-|-
CASSVNLGGREAFF
TGTGCCAGCAGCGTTAATCTAGGGGGGAGAGAAGCTTTCTTT
>TRBV28|TRBJ1-6|-|-
CASRQTPIRGNSPLHF
TGTGCCAGCAGGCAGACCCCAATAAGGGGGAATTCACCCCTCCACTTT
>TRBV5-5|TRBJ1-6|few|TRBD1
CASSYGQGSSPLHF
TGTGCCAGCAGCTACGGACAGGGGAGTTCACCCCTCCACTTT
>TRBV19|TRBJ2-6|-|-
CASSIGPRPGGTGANVLTF
TGTGCCAGTAGTATCGGTCCGAGACCCGGCGGTACTGGGGCCAACGTCCTGACTTTC
>TRBV20-1|TRBJ1-2|-|-
CSGRAGAGNLNYGYTF
TGCAGTGGAAGGGCAGGGGCGGGAAATCTGAACTATGGCTACACCTTC
>TRBV20-1|TRBJ1-1|-|TRBD1
CSAPGQGAGDTEAFF
TGCAGTGCTCCTGGTCAGGGGGCTGGGGACACTGAAGCTTTCTTT
>TRBV13|TRBJ1-1|few|TRBD1
CASSLFPTGANGNTEAFF
TGTGCCAGCAGCTTATTCCCGACAGGGGCAAACGGAAACACTGAAGCTTTCTTT
>TRBV5-1|TRBJ1-1|-|TRBD1
CASSLLGQVVATEAFF
TGCGCCAGCAGCTTGTTAGGACAGGTGGTGGCCACTGAAGCTTTCTTT
>TRBV20-1|TRBJ2-7|few|-
CSARDYALPYEQYF
TGCAGTGCTAGAGACTACGCCCTCCCTTACGAGCAGTACTTC
>TRBV7-2|TRBJ1-1|-|TRBD1
CASSTLPGQGFMNTEAFF
TGTGCCAGCAGCACATTACCGGGACAGGGGTTTATGAACACTGAAGCTTTCTTT
>TRBV30|TRBJ1-1|-|-
CAWSAIEAFF
TGTGCCTGGAGTGCCATTGAAGCTTTCTTT
>TRBV6-1|TRBJ2-2|-|-
CASKYSSNTGELFF
TGTGCCAGCAAGTACTCCTCGAACACCGGGGAGCTGTTTTTT
>TRBV27|TRBJ1-1|many|TRBD1
CASRDRTNTEAFF
TGTGCCAGCAGGGACAGGACGAACACTGAAGCTTTCTTT